Listed here are 18 T cell receptor beta chains from one sample, sequenced in a study of blood T cell repertoires in COVID-19. Produced via immunoSEQ multiplex PCR; TCRdb's table is partial and in-frame only. The sample has 130,000 or so clones, about 83% seen once. Sample: peripheral blood. These receptors were collected from a man aged 60 to 75 with acute or convalescent COVID-19.

This chain links TRBV19 with TRBJ1-3, with D unclear. V was pared by 3 bases and J by 0 bases, with 9 bases between. This CDR3 spans 15 amino acids. Looked up from germline, CDR1 is LNHDA and CDR2 is SQIVND (reference sequence). The CDR3 DNA sequence: TGTGCCAGTAGTATTCACTTCAACTCTGGAAACACCATATATTTT. This translates into CASSIHFNSGNTIYF.

In this sample, this clone turned up once. The chain recombines TRBV18 with TRBJ2-1; a weak D match, TRBD2 (5 bases). The V end was cut by 5 bases, the J end by 7 bases, with 21 bases between. Germline CDR1 reads KGHSH; CDR2 reads LQKENI. The CDR3 runs to 16 residues. The CDR3 protein is CASSSTGTGSLNEQFF. CDR3 sequence (DNA): TGTGCCAGCTCATCAACCGGAACGGGATCCTTAAATGAGCAGTTCTTC. Filled out from reference TRBV18 and TRBJ2-1, the complete variable domain reads NAGVMQNPRHLVRRRGQEARLRCSPMKGHSHVYWYRQLPEEGLKFMVYLQKENIIDESGMPKERFSAEFPKEGPSILRIQQVVRGDSAAYFCASSSTGTGSLNEQFFGPGTRLTVL.

The genes are TRBV19 and TRBJ2-7; D is ambiguous. This CDR3 spans 13 amino acids. Germline CDR1 reads LNHDA; CDR2 reads SQIVND (reference sequence). Trimming cost V 6 bases and J 3 bases, with 12 bases left between them. CDR3 bases: TGTGCCAGTAGCTCAATCGTAGACTACGAGCAGTACTTC. Translating it yields CASSSIVDYEQYF.

The chain couples TRBV6-2 or TRBV6-3 to TRBJ2-1, with 7 bases that match TRBD2. The germline CDR1 and CDR2 sequences are MNHEY and SVGEGT. CDR3 size: 17 residues. J was trimmed by 4 bases and V by 6 bases; bases with no gene match: 15. In DNA, the CDR3 is TGTGCCAGCAGCCGGGGGGTTGCGAGTGGGCCTTACAATGAGCAGTTCTTC. Protein product: CASSRGVASGPYNEQFF.

In this sample, this clone turned up a few times. The rearrangement uses TRBV7-9 and TRBJ1-5; tentatively, D is TRBD1 (5 bases). Trimming took 2 bases from V and 0 from J, leaving 5 bases between them. The CDR3 extends over 14 amino acids. Germline CDR1 and CDR2: SEHNR and FQNEAQ (reference sequence). The CDR3 loop reads CASSLQGSNQPQHF. For the CDR3, the DNA is TGTGCCAGCAGCTTACAGGGTAGCAATCAGCCCCAGCATTTT.

This clone was counted a few times. The CDR3 sequence: CASSPSTGPQGYTF. For the CDR3, the DNA is TGTGCCAGCTCACCATCGACAGGGCCCCAGGGCTACACCTTC. The J gene is TRBJ1-2, the V gene TRBV18, with TRBD1 matching 7 bases. There are 14 residues in the CDR3. V lost 2 bases, J lost 8 bases, and 8 bases stayed unmatched. Per the germline V gene, CDR1 is KGHSH and CDR2 is LQKENI.

The J gene is TRBJ2-3, the V gene TRBV6-2 or TRBV6-3, with TRBD1 matching 7 bases. With V trimmed by 6 bases and J by 0 bases, 9 bases remained unmatched. There are 16 residues in the CDR3. CDR1 is MNHEY, CDR2 SVGEGT, per germline. The CDR3 spells CASSPLGQSSTDTQYF. The CDR3 DNA follows: TGTGCCAGCAGCCCTTTGGGACAGAGTAGCACAGATACGCAGTATTTT.

J is TRBJ2-1 and V is TRBV4-2; 9 bases agree with TRBD2. The CDR3 length is 16 residues. Losses at the gene ends were 1 base for V and 4 bases for J; bases not matched to a gene: 5. Germline V gives CDR1 LGHNA, CDR2 YNFKEQ. In DNA, the CDR3 is TGTGCCAGCAGCCAAGTGAGTACTAGCGGGTACAATGAGCAGTTCTTC. As protein: CASSQVSTSGYNEQFF.

CDR3 bases: TGTGCCAGCAGCTCCCAGGGGGTCGGGCAGTTCTTC. It is translated as CASSSQGVGQFF. The chain carries TRBV12-3 or TRBV12-4 and TRBJ2-1; 7 positions match TRBD1. This CDR3 region has 12 residues. After removal of 6 bases from V and 12 bases from J, the junction contained 8 bases not matched to a gene.

The gene calls are TRBV7-2 and TRBJ2-5; D remains unclear. V lost 2 bases and J lost 1, with 11 bases in between. Germline CDR1 reads SGHTA; CDR2 reads FQGNSA. The CDR3 loop spans 15 amino acids. The CDR3 sequence is CASSLTAGGQETQYF. The CDR3 DNA reads as TGTGCCAGCAGCTTAACCGCCGGTGGCCAAGAGACCCAGTACTTC.

This chain joins TRBV27 and TRBJ2-3; a possible D gene is TRBD2 (6 bases). The length of the CDR3 is 16 residues. V lost 2 bases, J lost 4 bases, and 16 bases lay in between. Looked up from germline, CDR1 is MNHEY and CDR2 is SMNVEV (reference sequence). CDR3 sequence (DNA): TGTGCCAGCAGTTTAGTCACGGGAGTGAGCCCAGATACGCAGTATTTT. This sequence encodes CASSLVTGVSPDTQYF.

This clone has a handful of counts. V usage is TRBV28 and J usage is TRBJ2-7; 8 bases fit TRBD2. This CDR3 comprises 13 residues. The germline V gene has CDR1 MDHEN and CDR2 SYDVKM. After removal of 6 bases from V and 7 bases from J, the junction contained 8 bases not matched to a gene. In DNA, the CDR3 is TGTGCCAGCAGCGTAGCGGGACCTGGTGAGCAGTACTTC. Its protein product is CASSVAGPGEQYF.

This chain uses TRBV7-2 with TRBJ2-7; D remains ambiguous. The germline gives CDR1 SGHTA, CDR2 FQGNSA. V lost 1 base, J lost 0 bases, and 7 bases lay in between. There are 14 residues in the CDR3. The CDR3 loop is CASSLGYFSYEQYF. Here the CDR3 DNA reads TGTGCCAGCAGCTTAGGATACTTCTCCTACGAGCAGTACTTC.

The chain uses TRBV5-1 and TRBJ2-2; D uncertain. The CDR3 spans 14 residues. Germline V gene sequence: CDR1 SGHRS, CDR2 YFSETQ. Between the trimmed V and J ends, which lost 0 bases and 4 bases, there was a span of 7 bases. The CDR3 DNA reads as TGCGCCAGCAGCTTGGTAGCCTCCACCGGGGAGCTGTTTTTT. Protein product: CASSLVASTGELFF.

The chain carries TRBV24-1 and TRBJ2-2; possibly TRBD2 for D (6 bases). Germline lookup yields CDR1 KGHDR and CDR2 SFDVKD. V was trimmed by 9 bases and J by 1 base, leaving 11 bases between them. This CDR3 spans 14 amino acids. The CDR3 DNA reads as TGTGCCACCCGGGGGACGGTGAACACCGGGGAGCTGTTTTTT. The encoded protein is CATRGTVNTGELFF.

This rearrangement joins TRBV19 to TRBJ2-1; TRBD2 matches 7 bases. The germline V gene encodes CDR1 LNHDA and CDR2 SQIVND (reference sequence). This CDR3 contains 16 residues. V shed 5 bases and J 6 bases; nucleotides not matched to a gene: 13. The CDR3 DNA reads as TGTGCCAGTAGTCCCTCCGTGGGAGGGATCCCCAATGAGCAGTTCTTC. Amino acids: CASSPSVGGIPNEQFF.

There are a few counts of this clone. The chain carries TRBV5-6 and TRBJ1-3, with D unresolved. Trimming removed 3 bases from V and 0 bases from J, with 7 bases in between. Germline loops: CDR1 SGHDT, CDR2 YYEEEE. The CDR3 length is 14 residues. CDR3 sequence (DNA): TGTGCCAGCAGCTATACGGGCTCTGGAAACACCATATATTTT. Its translation is CASSYTGSGNTIYF.

The CDR3 coding sequence is TGTGCCAGCAGTCCGCGAAGCGGGAGAGAGTACTTC. Protein sequence: CASSPRSGREYF. V usage is TRBV27 and J usage is TRBJ2-4; 8 bases line up with TRBD2. V trimming: 5 bases; J trimming: 14 bases; junction bases outside the gene matches: 8. Germline CDR1 MNHEY, CDR2 SMNVEV (reference sequence). There are 12 residues in the CDR3.